This T cell receptor beta chain originates from a study of T cells in Graves' hyperthyroidism and ophthalmopathy. It was RNA transcripts that yielded the amplified TCR beta CDR3 regions. During a first-round RT-PCR of the TCR CDR3, the HTBI primer set was used. TCRdb called the multiplex PCR reads again in MiXCR, with one record for every CDR3 protein. The data show some 500,000 distinct CDR3 sequences, 24% seen once. Trimming cost V 2 bases and J 4 bases, with 11 bases left between them. The CDR3 contains 15 residues. Germline assignment: CDR1 LGHNA and CDR2 YNFKEQ. The J gene is TRBJ2-2, the V gene TRBV4-2, with a possible D match to TRBD2 (5 bases). The sample consisted of blood. The receptor comes from a woman aged 25 to 39 with Graves' ophthalmopathy. The CDR3 bases are TGTGCCAGCAGCCAAACGGGGTCAGGCACCGGGGAGCTGTTTTTT. Protein product: CASSQTGSGTGELFF.